These 14 T cell receptor beta chains originate from one sample sequenced in a study of CD8 T cells in ankylosing spondylitis. TCRdb re-derived calls from the 5' RACE reads in MiXCR, one entry per CDR3 protein. This table has roughly 30,000 distinct CDR3 sequences, about 5.6% appearing once. Sample: blood, either unsorted or a sorted T cell fraction (not recorded which). Receptor source: a female donor with ankylosing spondylitis or in good health (not recorded which).

This clonotype was seen many times. This chain joins TRBV5-1 and TRBJ1-5; no clear D. Germline lookup yields CDR1 SGHRS and CDR2 YFSETQ. The CDR3 has 13 amino acids. V was trimmed by 3 bases and J by 5 bases, leaving 9 bases between them. CDR3 DNA: TGCGCCAGCAGCTCTTTCGATTATCAGCCCCAGCATTTT. As protein: CASSSFDYQPQHF.

This clonotype has a handful of counts. The rearrangement links TRBV9 to TRBJ2-6, with D perhaps TRBD1 (6 bases). The germline V gene encodes CDR1 SGDLS and CDR2 YYNGEE. The CDR3 extends over 17 amino acids. Trimming removed 4 bases from V and 0 bases from J, with 14 bases in between. CDR3: CASSIRTANSGANVLTF. CDR3 nucleotides: TGTGCCAGCAGCATCAGGACAGCGAACTCTGGGGCCAACGTCCTGACTTTC.

Sample share makes this clonotype medium-sized. This chain uses TRBV9 with TRBJ1-2; D ambiguous. Deletions cut 0 bases from V and 4 bases from J, with 13 bases between. Germline CDR1 is SGDLS and CDR2 is YYNGEE. The CDR3 extends over 15 amino acids. CDR3 DNA sequence: TGTGCCAGCAGCGTAGCTTCGAAAACCCCCTATGGCTACACCTTC. Protein product: CASSVASKTPYGYTF.

This clonotype showed up many times. This chain connects TRBV20-1 to TRBJ2-5; D is perhaps TRBD1 (7 bases). CDR3 length: 13 residues. In germline, CDR1 is DFQATT, CDR2 SNEGSKA (reference sequence). V lost 0 bases and J 5 bases, leaving 10 bases between the germline ends. The CDR3 coding sequence is TGCAGTGCTAGAGAAGCAGGGGGGGAGACCCAGTACTTC. This encodes CSAREAGGETQYF.

This clonotype was observed at least ten times. This chain joins TRBV9 and TRBJ2-7; 9 nucleotides agree with TRBD1. Germline-derived CDR1 and CDR2 are SGDLS and YYNGEE. Unmatched junction bases numbered 11, after V lost 4 bases and J lost 6 bases. The CDR3 is made up of 15 amino acids. The CDR3 DNA is TGTGCCAGCAGCAGAGGGGGGACAGGGAAGACCGAGCAGTACTTC. This gives the protein CASSRGGTGKTEQYF. Combining the CDR3 with reference TRBV9 and TRBJ2-7 gives the whole variable domain DSGVTQTPKHLITATGQRVTLRCSPRSGDLSVYWYQQSLDQGLQFLIQYYNGEERAKGNILERFSAQQFPDLHSELNLSSLELGDSALYFCASSRGGTGKTEQYFGPGTRLTVT.

This clonotype was counted only a few times. The V and J genes are TRBV9 and TRBJ2-3; D might be TRBD2 (5 bases). The CDR3 consists of 17 residues. Germline CDR1 is SGDLS and CDR2 is YYNGEE. The V gene lost 4 bases and the J gene lost 0 bases, with 18 bases spanning the gap. This CDR3 reads CASSTHPSRGSTDTQYF. CDR3 nucleotides: TGTGCCAGCAGCACTCACCCGTCACGAGGGAGCACAGATACGCAGTATTTT.

This clonotype was detected many times. The rearrangement uses TRBV9 and TRBJ2-3; 10 nucleotides line up with TRBD2. CDR1 and CDR2 (germline): SGDLS, YYNGEE. V trimming: 3 bases; J trimming: 1 base; junction bases outside the gene matches: 2. The CDR3 loop spans 15 amino acids. CDR3: CASSGSGGRTDTQYF. CDR3 nucleotide sequence: TGTGCCAGCAGCGGTAGCGGGGGGCGCACAGATACGCAGTATTTT.

This clonotype was observed many times. CDR3 loop: CASSVDLGGNEQFF. In nucleotides, the CDR3 is TGTGCCAGCAGCGTAGACTTAGGGGGCAATGAGCAGTTCTTC. This chain connects TRBV9 to TRBJ2-1; D perhaps matches TRBD1 (6 bases). CDR3 length equals 14 residues. V dropped 0 bases and J dropped 6 bases, with 10 bases sitting between them. Per the germline V gene, CDR1 is SGDLS and CDR2 is YYNGEE.

By share, this clonotype ranks as medium-sized (0.01 to 0.1%). This chain links TRBV9 with TRBJ2-2; weak D call: TRBD1 (6 bases). V was clipped by 3 bases and J by 0 bases, with 9 bases between them. This CDR3 region has 15 residues. Germline V gene sequence: CDR1 SGDLS, CDR2 YYNGEE. The CDR3 nucleotides read TGTGCCAGCAGCGCTAGGACAGCGAACACCGGGGAGCTGTTTTTT. It encodes CASSARTANTGELFF.

This clonotype was counted ten times or more. V is TRBV9 and J is TRBJ1-4; a possible D gene is TRBD1 (5 bases). V lost 0 bases to trimming and J lost 5 bases, with 8 bases between them. CDR3 length: 14 amino acids. The germline gives CDR1 SGDLS, CDR2 YYNGEE. The CDR3 bases are TGTGCCAGCAGCGTAGCAGGGATAAATGAAAAACTGTTTTTT. It translates to CASSVAGINEKLFF.

This clonotype is termed medium-sized. The rearrangement joins TRBV9 to TRBJ1-5, with 9 bases that match TRBD1. The CDR3 runs 15 residues. Germline-derived CDR1 and CDR2 are SGDLS and YYNGEE. J lost 1 base, V lost 4 bases, and 3 bases had no gene match. The CDR3 here is CASSPGTGSNQPQHF. In DNA, the CDR3 is TGTGCCAGCAGCCCCGGGACAGGGAGCAATCAGCCCCAGCATTTT. The full variable domain, in which reference TRBV9 and TRBJ1-5 provide the parts outside the CDR3, is DSGVTQTPKHLITATGQRVTLRCSPRSGDLSVYWYQQSLDQGLQFLIQYYNGEERAKGNILERFSAQQFPDLHSELNLSSLELGDSALYFCASSPGTGSNQPQHFGDGTRLSIL.

The sample holds many counts of this clonotype. Given a much more abundant clone one base away, this may be a read error. This sequence joins TRBV9 and TRBJ1-1; no clear D. V dropped 2 bases and J dropped 0 bases, with 5 bases sitting between them. The CDR3 sequence is 13 residues long. Germline lookup yields CDR1 SGDLS and CDR2 YYNGEE. CDR3 in amino acids: CASSVRLNTEAFF. CDR3 nucleotides: TGTGCCAGCAGCGTCCGGCTGAACACTGAAGCTTTCTTT.

This clonotype has more than one count but fewer than ten. The chain links TRBV9 to TRBJ2-4, with 13 bases identical to TRBD2. This CDR3 has 16 amino acids. V gave up 4 bases and J gave up 7 bases; unmatched junction bases: 8. Germline V gene lookup returns CDR1 SGDLS and CDR2 YYNGEE. The CDR3 bases are TGTGCCAGCAGCCGACTAGCGGGAGGTCTGGGGAACATTCAGTACTTC. This codes for CASSRLAGGLGNIQYF.

This chain joins TRBV9 and TRBJ1-1, with D possibly being TRBD1 (6 bases). V was cut by 4 bases and J by 1 base, with 11 bases left in between. Per the germline V gene, CDR1 is SGDLS and CDR2 is YYNGEE. This CDR3 has 14 residues. The CDR3: CASSLGTRNTEAFF. DNA for the CDR3: TGTGCCAGCAGCCTCGGGACACGGAACACTGAAGCTTTCTTT.